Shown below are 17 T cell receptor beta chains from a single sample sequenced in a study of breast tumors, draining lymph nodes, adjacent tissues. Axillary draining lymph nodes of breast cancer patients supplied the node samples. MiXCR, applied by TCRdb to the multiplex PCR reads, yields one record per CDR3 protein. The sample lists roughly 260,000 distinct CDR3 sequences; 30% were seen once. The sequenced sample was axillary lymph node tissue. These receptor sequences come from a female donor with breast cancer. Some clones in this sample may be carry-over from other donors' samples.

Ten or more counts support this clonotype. CDR3 amino acids: CASSLGRGAETQYF. The CDR3 DNA reads TGTGCCAGCAGCTTGGGCAGGGGCGCGGAGACCCAGTACTTC. The gene calls are TRBV5-8 and TRBJ2-5, with D perhaps TRBD1 (6 bases). The germline CDR1 and CDR2 sequences are SGHTS and YDEGEE. Trimming cost V 0 bases and J 5 bases, with 11 bases left between them. The CDR3 covers 14 residues.

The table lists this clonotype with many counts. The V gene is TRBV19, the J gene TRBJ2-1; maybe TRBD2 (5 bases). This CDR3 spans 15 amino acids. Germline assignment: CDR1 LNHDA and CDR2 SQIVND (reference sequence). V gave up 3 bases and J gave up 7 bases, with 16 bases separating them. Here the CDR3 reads CASSIEGRKGNEQFF. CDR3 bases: TGTGCCAGTAGTATTGAAGGGAGAAAAGGAAATGAGCAGTTCTTC.

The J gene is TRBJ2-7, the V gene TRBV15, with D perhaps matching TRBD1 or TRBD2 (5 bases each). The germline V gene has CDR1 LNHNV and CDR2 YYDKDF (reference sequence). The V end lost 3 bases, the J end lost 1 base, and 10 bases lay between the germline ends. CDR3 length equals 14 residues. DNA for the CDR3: TGTGCCACCAGCAGCGTAGAGGGGTCCTACGAGCAGTACTTC. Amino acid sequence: CATSSVEGSYEQYF.

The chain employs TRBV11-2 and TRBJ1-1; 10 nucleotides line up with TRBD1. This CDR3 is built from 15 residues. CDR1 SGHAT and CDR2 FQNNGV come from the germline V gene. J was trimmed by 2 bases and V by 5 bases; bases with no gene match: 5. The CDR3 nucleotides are TGTGCCAGCAGCGTGGGACAGGGGAAAAACACTGAAGCTTTCTTT. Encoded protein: CASSVGQGKNTEAFF.

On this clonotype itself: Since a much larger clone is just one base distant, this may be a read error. The CDR3 DNA follows: TGTGCCAGCAGAAGACTAGGCCACTACGAGCAGTACTTC. Translated, it gives CASRRLGHYEQYF. V and J are TRBV6-5 and TRBJ2-7; D may be TRBD2 (6 bases). This CDR3 has 13 residues. V was pared by 6 bases and J by 3 bases, with 12 bases between. The germline V gene encodes CDR1 MNHEY and CDR2 SVGAGI.

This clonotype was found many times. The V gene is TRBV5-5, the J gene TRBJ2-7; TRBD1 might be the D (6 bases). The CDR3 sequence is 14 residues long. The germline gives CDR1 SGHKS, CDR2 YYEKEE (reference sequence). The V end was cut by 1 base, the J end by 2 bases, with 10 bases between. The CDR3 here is CASSLSTGPYEQYF. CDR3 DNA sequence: TGTGCCAGCAGCTTGTCCACAGGGCCCTACGAGCAGTACTTC.

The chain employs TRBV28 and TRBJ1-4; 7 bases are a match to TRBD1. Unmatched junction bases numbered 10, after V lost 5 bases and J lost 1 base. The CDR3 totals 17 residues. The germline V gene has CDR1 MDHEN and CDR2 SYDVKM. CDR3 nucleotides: TGTGCCAGCAGTCCTCGGACAGGCCGTCAAACTAATGAAAAACTGTTTTTT. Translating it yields CASSPRTGRQTNEKLFF. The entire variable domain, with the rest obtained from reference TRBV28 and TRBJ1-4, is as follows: DVKVTQSSRYLVKRTGEKVFLECVQDMDHENMFWYRQDPGLGLRLIYFSYDVKMKEKGDIPEGYSVSREKKERFSLILESASTNQTSMYLCASSPRTGRQTNEKLFFGSGTQLSVL.

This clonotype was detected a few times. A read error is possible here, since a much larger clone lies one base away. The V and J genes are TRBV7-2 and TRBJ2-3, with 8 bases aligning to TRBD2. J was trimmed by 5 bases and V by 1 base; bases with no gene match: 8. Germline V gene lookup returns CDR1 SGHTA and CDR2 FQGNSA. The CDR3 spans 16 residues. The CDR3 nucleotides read TGTGCCAGCAGCTTAGAGGCAGCGGGAGCGAAAGATACGCAGTATTTT. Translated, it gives CASSLEAAGAKDTQYF.

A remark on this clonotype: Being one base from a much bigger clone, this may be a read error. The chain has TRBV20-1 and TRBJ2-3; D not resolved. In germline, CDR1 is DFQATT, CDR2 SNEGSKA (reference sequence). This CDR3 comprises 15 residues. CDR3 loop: CSARSSSVITDAQYF. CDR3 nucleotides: TGCAGTGCTAGGAGTTCTTCGGTAATCACAGATGCGCAGTATTTT.

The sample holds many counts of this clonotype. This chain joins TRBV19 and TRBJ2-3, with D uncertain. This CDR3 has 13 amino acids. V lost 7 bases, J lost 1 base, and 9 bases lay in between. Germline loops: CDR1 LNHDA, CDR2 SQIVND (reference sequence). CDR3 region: CASTGGGTDTQYF. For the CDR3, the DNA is TGTGCCAGTACGGGCGGAGGCACAGATACGCAGTATTTT.

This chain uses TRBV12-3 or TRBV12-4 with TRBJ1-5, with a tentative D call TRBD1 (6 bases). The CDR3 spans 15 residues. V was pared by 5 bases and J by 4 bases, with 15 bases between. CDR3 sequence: CASSRGGLANQPQHF. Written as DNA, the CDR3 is TGTGCCAGCAGTCGCGGGGGGCTGGCAAATCAGCCCCAGCATTTT.

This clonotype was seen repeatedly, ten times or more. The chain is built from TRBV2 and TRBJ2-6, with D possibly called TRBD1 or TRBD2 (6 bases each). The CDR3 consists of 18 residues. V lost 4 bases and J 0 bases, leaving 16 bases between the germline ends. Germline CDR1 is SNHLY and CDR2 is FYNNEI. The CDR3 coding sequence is TGTGCCAGCAGTGGAGGGGGGACCTTTTTCTCTGGGGCCAACGTCCTGACTTTC. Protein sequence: CASSGGGTFFSGANVLTF.

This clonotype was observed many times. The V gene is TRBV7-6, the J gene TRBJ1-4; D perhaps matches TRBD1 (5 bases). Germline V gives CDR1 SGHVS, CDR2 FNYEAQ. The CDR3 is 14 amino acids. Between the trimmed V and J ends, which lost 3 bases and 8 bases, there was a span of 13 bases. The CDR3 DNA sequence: TGTGCCAGCAGCTTTGGGGGTTTTGAAGAAAAACTGTTTTTT. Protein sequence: CASSFGGFEEKLFF. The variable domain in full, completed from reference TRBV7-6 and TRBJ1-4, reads GAGVSQSPRYKVTKRGQDVALRCDPISGHVSLYWYRQALGQGPEFLTYFNYEAQQDKSGLPNDRFSAERPEGSISTLTIQRTEQRDSAMYRCASSFGGFEEKLFFGSGTQLSVL.

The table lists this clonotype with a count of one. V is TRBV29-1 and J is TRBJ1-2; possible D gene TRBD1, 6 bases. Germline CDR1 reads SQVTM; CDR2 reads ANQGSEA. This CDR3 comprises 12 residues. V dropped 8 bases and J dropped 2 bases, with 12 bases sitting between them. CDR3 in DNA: TGCAGCTCAGGGGAATCAAACTATGGCTACACCTTC. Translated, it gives CSSGESNYGYTF.

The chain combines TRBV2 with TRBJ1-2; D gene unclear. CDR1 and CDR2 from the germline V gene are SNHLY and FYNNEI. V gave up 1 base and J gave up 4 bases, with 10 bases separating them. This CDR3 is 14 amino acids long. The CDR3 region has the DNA TGTGCCAGCAGTGAAGGTCTTTCCATCTATGGCTACACCTTC. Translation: CASSEGLSIYGYTF.

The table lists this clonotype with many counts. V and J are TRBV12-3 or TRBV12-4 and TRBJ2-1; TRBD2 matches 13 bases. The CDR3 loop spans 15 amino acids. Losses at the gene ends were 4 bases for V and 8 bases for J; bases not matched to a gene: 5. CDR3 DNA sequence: TGTGCCAGCAGTTCACCGACTAGCGGGAGGTATGAGCAGTTCTTC. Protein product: CASSSPTSGRYEQFF.

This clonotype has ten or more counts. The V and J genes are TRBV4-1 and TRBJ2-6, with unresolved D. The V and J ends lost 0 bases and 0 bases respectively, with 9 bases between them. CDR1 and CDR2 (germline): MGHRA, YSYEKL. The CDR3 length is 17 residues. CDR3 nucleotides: TGCGCCAGCAGCCAAGAAAGATGGGGCTCTGGGGCCAACGTCCTGACTTTC. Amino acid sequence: CASSQERWGSGANVLTF.